This is a list of T cell receptor beta chains from one sample in a study of CD8 T cells in ankylosing spondylitis. TCRdb fed the 5' RACE reads into MiXCR, producing one record per CDR3 protein. The table shows 150,000 or so distinct CDR3 sequences, with 9.5% to 10% occurring only once. Sample: blood, either unsorted or a sorted T cell fraction (not recorded which). The origin of the receptors is a female donor with ankylosing spondylitis or in good health (not recorded which). CDR3s include the opening cysteine and the closing phenylalanine or tryptophan. The D gene is left open where the match is weak. Only some rows state a clone size, as once, few, many or a class for expanded clones.

CDR3 DNA,CDR3 protein,D gene,clone size,J gene,V gene
TGTGCCAGCAGCTTACCGACTAGTAATGAGCAGTTCTTC,CASSLPTSNEQFF,.,.,TRBJ2-1,TRBV7-9
TGTGCCAGCAGTTTAAGAACTAGCGGGAGCACAGATACGCAGTATTTT,CASSLRTSGSTDTQYF,TRBD2,many,TRBJ2-3,TRBV28
TGTGCCAGCAGTTACTCGTCGGGGGCCGGTCAGCCCCAGCATTTT,CASSYSSGAGQPQHF,.,few,TRBJ1-5,TRBV6-2/TRBV6-3
TGTGCCAGCAGTCACGGTGGAGAAGCTTTCTTT,CASSHGGEAFF,.,many,TRBJ1-1,TRBV27
TGTGCCAGCAGTCCTACCTCCTCCTACGAGCAGTACTTC,CASSPTSSYEQYF,.,many,TRBJ2-7,TRBV6-1
TGCAGTGCTAACGGGCCGGAGAACACTGAAGCTTTCTTT,CSANGPENTEAFF,.,many,TRBJ1-1,TRBV20-1
TGTGCCCTCAGGGGGGACAGGGAAGCAAATGAGCAGTTCTTC,CALRGDREANEQFF,TRBD1,.,TRBJ2-1,TRBV2
TGTGCCAGCAGCCAATATGGGACAGGGGCGAGAAGCTCCTACGAGCAGTACTTC,CASSQYGTGARSSYEQYF,TRBD1,few,TRBJ2-7,TRBV4-2
TGTGCCAGCAGCACACAGGGACTAGCGCCTTACAATGAGCAGTTCTTC,CASSTQGLAPYNEQFF,TRBD2,few,TRBJ2-1,TRBV7-9
TGCAGTGCTCCTAGGGGGAGCTCCTACAATGAGCAGTTCTTC,CSAPRGSSYNEQFF,.,.,TRBJ2-1,TRBV20-1
TGCGCCAGCAGCCAAGTGGGAGACCACTACGAGCAGTACTTC,CASSQVGDHYEQYF,.,few,TRBJ2-7,TRBV4-1
TGTGCCAGCGGAATCGGGCTCTATAATTCACACCTCCACTTT,CASGIGLYNSHLHF,.,.,TRBJ1-6,TRBV27
TGTGCCAGCAGCCCAGACAGCTCACCGGGGAAACTGTTTTTT,CASSPDSSPGKLFF,.,few,TRBJ1-4,TRBV27
TGCGCCAGCAGCCAAGATCGGGCAGGGCCAGATACGCAGTATTTT,CASSQDRAGPDTQYF,.,few,TRBJ2-3,TRBV4-3
TGTGCCAGCAGCGACCGCAGTTTTCTCCACGAGCAGTACTTC,CASSDRSFLHEQYF,.,few,TRBJ2-7,TRBV6-1
TGTGCCAGCAGCCAAGGAGCTAACCGACGCTATGAGCAGTTCTTC,CASSQGANRRYEQFF,.,.,TRBJ2-1,TRBV6-5
TGCGCCAGCAGCCAAGACGGACTAGCGGGCCTGAGTAGTCAAAATGAGCAGTTCTTC,CASSQDGLAGLSSQNEQFF,TRBD2,few,TRBJ2-1,TRBV4-3
TGTGCCAGCAGTGCCAAGCAGGGGGGCTATGGCTACACCTTC,CASSAKQGGYGYTF,TRBD1,.,TRBJ1-2,TRBV28
TGTGCCAGCAGCTTCTCGAATGGAGAGACCCAGTACTTC,CASSFSNGETQYF,.,.,TRBJ2-5,TRBV5-4
TGTGCCAGCAGCTTAGTTGGCGGGAGGGGCAATGAGCAGTTCTTC,CASSLVGGRGNEQFF,TRBD2,few,TRBJ2-1,TRBV7-3
TGCGCCAGCAGCCAAGAGTCGTTTTTAGATGAAGCTTTCTTT,CASSQESFLDEAFF,.,.,TRBJ1-1,TRBV4-3
TGTGCCTGGACCCAGGGTTCGGACAGCTACAATGAGCAGTTCTTC,CAWTQGSDSYNEQFF,.,.,TRBJ2-1,TRBV30
TGTGCCAGCAGCTTAGTAGGAGCTGATGAGCAGTTCTTC,CASSLVGADEQFF,.,few,TRBJ2-1,TRBV7-7
TGTGCCAGCAGTCCCGGACATCTTAGGGCTAATGAAAAACTGTTTTTT,CASSPGHLRANEKLFF,.,many,TRBJ1-4,TRBV6-1
TGTGCCATCAGTGAGGGGACAGTTGGAAACACCATATATTTT,CAISEGTVGNTIYF,TRBD1,.,TRBJ1-3,TRBV10-3
TGCGCCAGCAGCCAGGAACCCGGGACAGGGGTCCAAGAGACCCAGTACTTC,CASSQEPGTGVQETQYF,TRBD1,.,TRBJ2-5,TRBV4-1
TGTGCCAGCAGTTCAGGACAGGGTAAAGGCTACACCTTC,CASSSGQGKGYTF,TRBD1,many,TRBJ1-2,TRBV12-3/TRBV12-4
TGTGCCTCAGGGTTCTCCTACGAGCAGTACTTC,CASGFSYEQYF,.,many,TRBJ2-7,TRBV7-9
TGTGCCAGCAGCTTGGGGGCCGGCCTCATGAACACTGAAGCTTTGTTT,CASSLGAGLMNTEALF,.,once,TRBJ1-1,TRBV7-9
TGTGCCAGCAGCGCCTCGACAGTTAACGGCTACACCTTC,CASSASTVNGYTF,.,many,TRBJ1-2,TRBV7-6
TGTGCCAGCAGTTCTGGGGACTACGAGCAGTACTTC,CASSSGDYEQYF,.,many,TRBJ2-7,TRBV14
TGTGCCATCAGCGCCTCCCAGCAGCAGTACTTC,CAISASQQQYF,.,.,TRBJ2-7,TRBV10-3
TGCAGCGTTGAGGGCCGGCCTAGCGGGATCCAAGAGACCCAGTACTTC,CSVEGRPSGIQETQYF,TRBD2,.,TRBJ2-5,TRBV29-1
TGCAGTGCCTCTTCTGGGGGAGGTAATCAGCCCCAGCATTTT,CSASSGGGNQPQHF,.,.,TRBJ1-5,TRBV20-1
TGTGCCAGCAGCCCGCAGGGTCCAAGTTCAGATACGCAGTATTTT,CASSPQGPSSDTQYF,.,many,TRBJ2-3,TRBV11-2
TGTGCCAGCAGTTCCCCGAATACCTACGAGCAGTACTTC,CASSSPNTYEQYF,.,many,TRBJ2-7,TRBV12-3/TRBV12-4
TGTGCCAGCAGCTTGATTCCGATCTACGAGCAGTACTTC,CASSLIPIYEQYF,.,few,TRBJ2-7,TRBV5-5
TGCGCCAGCAGCCAAGATGCGGCACTAGCCCATACGCAGTATTTT,CASSQDAALAHTQYF,.,.,TRBJ2-3,TRBV4-3
TGCAGCGTGTTAGTGGCGGGAGACTACAATGAGCAGTTCTTC,CSVLVAGDYNEQFF,TRBD2,few,TRBJ2-1,TRBV29-1
TGCGCCAGCAGCCAAGATAGTATTGACGGAGCCTACGAGCAGTACTTC,CASSQDSIDGAYEQYF,.,many,TRBJ2-7,TRBV4-3
TGTGCCAGCACCGCAGCGGGTATGGCCTACGAGCAGTACTTC,CASTAAGMAYEQYF,.,.,TRBJ2-7,TRBV12-3/TRBV12-4
TGTGCCAGCAGCCCCCGGCACCTACCCTCCTACGAGCAGTACTTC,CASSPRHLPSYEQYF,.,.,TRBJ2-7,TRBV27
TGTGCCACCGTAGCGGTGGGACTTAATGAGCAGTTCTTC,CATVAVGLNEQFF,.,few,TRBJ2-1,TRBV2
TGCGCCAGCAGTGTAGGGTTTGCCGGGGAGCTGTTTTTT,CASSVGFAGELFF,.,few,TRBJ2-2,TRBV4-1
TGTGCCAGCAGTTTATGGGTAGCGGGAGGGCCGGGGAATGAGCAGTTCTTC,CASSLWVAGGPGNEQFF,TRBD2,.,TRBJ2-1,TRBV27
TGTGCCAGCAGCCCCCCGGGGACGCAGGACAACAATGAGCAGTTCTTC,CASSPPGTQDNNEQFF,.,few,TRBJ2-1,TRBV11-2
TGTGCCAGCAGTTCGACAGGGACAAGGCCCCAGCATTTT,CASSSTGTRPQHF,TRBD1,.,TRBJ1-5,TRBV12-3/TRBV12-4
TGTGCCAGCAGTTACTTTCCCGTGACTAGCGGGACCTCGAATGAGCAGTTCTTC,CASSYFPVTSGTSNEQFF,TRBD2,few,TRBJ2-1,TRBV6-2/TRBV6-3